These 24 T cell receptor beta chains were all obtained from the same sample, sequenced in a study of CD8+ T cells in alopecia areata. Extracted RNA was reverse transcribed into cDNA, the sequencing template. Here immunoSEQ multiplex PCR was the method, and the copy in TCRdb shows in-frame clones only, minus some. The data contain 98,000 or so clones, approximately 59% of them seen just once; the ten biggest clones take up around 20%. The sample comprised CD8+ T cells sorted from blood. These receptors were collected from a human donor in good health.

The chain carries TRBV28 and TRBJ2-5; 9 bases are shared with TRBD2. There are 15 residues in the CDR3. The trim removed 6 bases at V and 2 bases at J, leaving 7 bases unmatched. Per germline, CDR1 MDHEN and CDR2 SYDVKM. The CDR3 is CASRRRGGAQETQYF. Here the CDR3 DNA reads TGTGCCAGCAGGAGACGCGGGGGGGCGCAAGAGACCCAGTACTTC.

The chain links TRBV13 to TRBJ1-2; D perhaps matches TRBD1 (6 bases). This CDR3 region has 13 residues. Germline CDR1 is PRHDT and CDR2 is FYEKMQ (reference sequence). The ends were cut back, 6 bases at V and 8 bases at J, with 16 bases in the middle. The CDR3 loop reads CASSPQGFEGYTF. The CDR3 bases are TGTGCCAGCAGTCCACAGGGATTCGAGGGCTACACCTTC. The variable domain in full, completed from reference TRBV13 and TRBJ1-2, reads AAGVIQSPRHLIKEKRETATLKCYPIPRHDTVYWYQQGPGQDPQFLISFYEKMQSDKGSIPDRFSAQQFSDYHSELNMSSLELGDSALYFCASSPQGFEGYTFGSGTRLTVV.

This clone was counted only a few times. This chain joins TRBV29-1 and TRBJ1-2, with D uncertain. CDR1 and CDR2 (germline): SQVTM, ANQGSEA. This CDR3 has 11 residues. V was trimmed by 3 bases and J by 6 bases, leaving 8 bases between them. The CDR3 protein is CSVDDTDGYTF. Written as DNA, the CDR3 is TGCAGCGTTGATGATACAGATGGCTACACCTTC.

This clone has a handful of counts. This rearrangement joins TRBV27 to TRBJ1-5; the D gene is possibly TRBD1 (5 bases). Trimming took off 2 bases at V and 3 bases at J, with 8 bases between the two ends. The CDR3 extends over 14 amino acids. CDR1 and CDR2 (germline): MNHEY, SMNVEV (reference sequence). CDR3 sequence (DNA): TGTGCCAGCAGTTTAGGGGGATCCAATCAGCCCCAGCATTTT. This sequence encodes CASSLGGSNQPQHF.

J is TRBJ2-1 and V is TRBV29-1; no reliable D call. Trimming took off 4 bases at V and 0 bases at J, with 16 bases between the two ends. Looked up from germline, CDR1 is SQVTM and CDR2 is ANQGSEA. The CDR3 loop spans 16 amino acids. For the CDR3, the DNA is TGCAGCGTTGTACCCCCCGCTCCGAGCTCCTACAATGAGCAGTTCTTC. Protein: CSVVPPAPSSYNEQFF.

The chain joins TRBV5-6 to TRBJ2-7; 7 bases match TRBD2. Germline lookup yields CDR1 SGHDT and CDR2 YYEEEE. The CDR3 length is 14 residues. Trimming removed 3 bases from V and 5 bases from J; junction bases left unmatched: 8. The DNA for the CDR3 is TGTGCCAGCAGCTATGGCCTTGGGGGGGACGAGCAGTACTTC. Translated, it gives CASSYGLGGDEQYF.

V gene TRBV5-1 combines with J gene TRBJ2-3; 12 bases are a match to TRBD2. Germline CDR1 is SGHRS and CDR2 is YFSETQ. This CDR3 is built from 16 residues. The V and J ends lost 5 bases and 0 bases, in that order; junction bases with no gene match: 4. The DNA for the CDR3 is TGCGCCAGCAGGGCTAGCGGGGGGGCAAGCACAGATACGCAGTATTTT. It encodes CASRASGGASTDTQYF.

CDR3 bases: TGTGCCAGCAGCTTTTATTCAGTACTTAAGCAAGAGACCCAGTACTTC. Translating it yields CASSFYSVLKQETQYF. This chain links TRBV7-8 with TRBJ2-5, with D unclear. V lost 3 bases, J lost 2 bases, and 16 bases lay in between. Germline CDR1 reads SGHVS; CDR2 reads FQNEAQ. The CDR3 runs to 16 residues. The variable domain in full, with the rest retrieved from reference TRBV7-8 and TRBJ2-5, is GAGVSQSPRYKVAKRGQDVALRCDPISGHVSLFWYQQALGQGPEFLTYFQNEAQLDKSGLPSDRFFAERPEGSVSTLKIQRTQQEDSAVYLCASSFYSVLKQETQYFGPGTRLLVL.

The chain recombines TRBV14 with TRBJ2-4; D uncertain. Looked up from germline, CDR1 is SGHDN and CDR2 is FVKESK. CDR3 size: 15 residues. The V end was cut by 1 base, the J end by 5 bases, with 12 bases between. This CDR3 is CASSQAGWSQNIQYF. The CDR3 DNA follows: TGTGCCAGCAGCCAAGCCGGATGGTCCCAAAACATTCAGTACTTC. The full variable domain, in which reference TRBV14 and TRBJ2-4 provide the parts outside the CDR3, is EAGVTQFPSHSVIEKGQTVTLRCDPISGHDNLYWYRRVMGKEIKFLLHFVKESKQDESGMPNNRFLAERTGGTYSTLKVQPAELEDSGVYFCASSQAGWSQNIQYFGAGTRLSVL.

This clone was detected only once. CDR3 residues: CASSRSGGAGETQYF. The CDR3 DNA reads as TGCGCCAGCAGCCGTAGCGGGGGGGCTGGGGAGACCCAGTACTTC. The chain joins TRBV4-1 to TRBJ2-5; 11 bases map to TRBD2. With 4 bases clipped from V and 5 bases from J, the junction kept 6 bases outside the gene matches. The CDR3 is made up of 15 amino acids. Per germline, CDR1 MGHRA and CDR2 YSYEKL.

This clone was seen only a few times. The V call is TRBV4-1, the J call TRBJ1-1; D is ambiguous. Trimming took 4 bases from V and 1 from J, leaving 10 bases between them. There are 14 residues in the CDR3. Per the germline V gene, CDR1 is MGHRA and CDR2 is YSYEKL. The DNA for the CDR3 is TGCGCCAGCAGCCTTGACCGAGCGAACACTGAAGCTTTCTTT. It specifies CASSLDRANTEAFF.

This chain uses TRBV9 with TRBJ2-2; 7 positions match TRBD1. This CDR3 contains 14 residues. Germline CDR1 reads SGDLS; CDR2 reads YYNGEE. The trim removed 4 bases at V and 5 bases at J, leaving 5 bases unmatched. The CDR3 is CASSPNRGTGELFF. The CDR3 DNA is TGTGCCAGCAGCCCAAACAGGGGAACCGGGGAGCTGTTTTTT.

This clone was found many times. The V call is TRBV7-9, the J call TRBJ2-5; D remains unclear. Germline V gene lookup returns CDR1 SEHNR and CDR2 FQNEAQ (reference sequence). V was shortened by 8 bases and J by 4 bases, with 8 bases between the two germline ends. This CDR3 is 11 amino acids long. CDR3 amino acids: CASQLTETQYF. The CDR3 bases are TGTGCCAGCCAGCTTACAGAGACCCAGTACTTC.

The rearrangement links TRBV6-5 to TRBJ2-1; maybe TRBD2 (6 bases). The germline V gene has CDR1 MNHEY and CDR2 SVGAGI. The V end was cut by 4 bases, the J end by 8 bases, with 18 bases between. The CDR3 runs to 15 residues. The CDR3 reads CASSSQGLAIDEQFF. CDR3 coding DNA: TGTGCCAGCAGTTCTCAGGGCCTAGCGATCGATGAGCAGTTCTTC.

This chain connects TRBV30 to TRBJ2-3; a weak D match, TRBD2 (6 bases). This CDR3 has 14 residues. Trimming removed 3 bases at V and 2 bases at J, with 12 bases between. Germline CDR1 reads GTSNPN; CDR2 reads SVGIG (reference sequence). The CDR3 DNA is TGTGCCTGGAGCGGGGGAGGTCCCACAGATACGCAGTATTTT. Translation gives CAWSGGGPTDTQYF.

The chain employs TRBV15 and TRBJ1-2; 10 bases match TRBD1. The length of the CDR3 is 16 residues. Trimming cost V 2 bases and J 4 bases; bases outside gene matches: 7. Germline V gene data show CDR1 as LNHNV and CDR2 as YYDKDF (reference sequence). CDR3 in DNA: TGTGCCACCAGCAGATCCGGGACAGGGGAACTCTATGGCTACACCTTC. Translating gives CATSRSGTGELYGYTF.

The chain recombines TRBV7-8 with TRBJ2-1; 7 nucleotides agree with TRBD2. The CDR3 runs 17 residues. V lost 10 bases and J lost 4; bases outside the gene matches: 19. Germline V CDR1 and CDR2: SGHVS, FQNEAQ. The CDR3 loop is CAITTPIAGEGYNEQFF. The CDR3 DNA follows: TGTGCCATCACTACCCCCATCGCGGGGGAAGGGTACAATGAGCAGTTCTTC.

This clone was counted a few times. This sequence joins TRBV18 and TRBJ2-3; no definite D call. The germline V gene has CDR1 KGHSH and CDR2 LQKENI. The CDR3 extends over 13 amino acids. V lost 2 bases and J 7 bases, leaving 10 bases between the germline ends. The CDR3 loop is CASSPKQSNTQYF. CDR3 DNA: TGTGCCAGCTCACCAAAGCAGAGTAATACGCAGTATTTT.

This chain connects TRBV15 to TRBJ2-7; 10 nucleotides line up with TRBD2. V dropped 3 bases and J dropped 5; count of bases not matched to a gene: 7. From germline, CDR1 is LNHNV and CDR2 YYDKDF (reference sequence). This CDR3 has 15 residues. The CDR3 DNA follows: TGTGCCACCAGCAGGGAAGCGGGGGGGCTCGACGAGCAGTACTTC. Amino acid sequence: CATSREAGGLDEQYF.

CDR3 nucleotide sequence: TGTGCCAGCAGCTTAGAAGTCCGTGAACTGGGGGCAGATACGCAGTATTTT. Translated, it gives CASSLEVRELGADTQYF. The V and J genes are TRBV11-2 and TRBJ2-3; the D call may be TRBD1 or TRBD2 (5 bases each). CDR1 SGHAT and CDR2 FQNNGV come from the germline V gene. The length of the CDR3 is 17 residues. Trimming took 0 bases from V and 4 from J, leaving 17 bases between them.

This clone was observed a handful of times. The chain recombines TRBV6-5 with TRBJ2-2; D tentatively reads TRBD1 or TRBD2 (5 bases each). CDR1 and CDR2 (germline): MNHEY, SVGAGI. The CDR3 contains 15 residues. The ends were cut back, 0 bases at V and 1 base at J, with 6 bases in the middle. This CDR3 reads CASSYSRGNTGELFF. CDR3 in DNA: TGTGCCAGCAGTTACTCGAGGGGGAACACCGGGGAGCTGTTTTTT.

Remarks on this clone: This sample includes further DNA sequences coding for the same CDR3. The chain uses TRBV30 and TRBJ2-7, with a tentative D call TRBD1 (5 bases). The ends were cut back, 1 base at V and 5 bases at J, with 6 bases in the middle. Germline CDR1 is GTSNPN and CDR2 is SVGIG (reference sequence). The CDR3 is 11 amino acids. The CDR3 is CAWSGGHEQYF. As DNA, the CDR3 is TGTGCCTGGAGTGGGGGCCACGAGCAGTACTTC.

The rearrangement links TRBV13 to TRBJ2-3; D is uncertain. This CDR3 contains 13 residues. Germline V gives CDR1 PRHDT, CDR2 FYEKMQ (reference sequence). Trimming took off 3 bases at V and 0 bases at J, with 4 bases between the two ends. DNA for the CDR3: TGTGCCAGCAGCTTGGGGAGCACAGATACGCAGTATTTT. Translation: CASSLGSTDTQYF.

This clone showed up just a few times. The genes are TRBV6-6 and TRBJ2-3; D not certain. This CDR3 comprises 12 residues. Germline values: CDR1 MNHNY, CDR2 SVGAGI (reference sequence). V was clipped by 2 bases and J by 4 bases, with 4 bases between them. In nucleotides, the CDR3 is TGTGCCAGCAGTTACGGTCCAGATACGCAGTATTTT. Translated, it gives CASSYGPDTQYF.